This paragraph covers one T cell receptor beta chain sequence. The sample is drawn from a study of blood T cell repertoires in COVID-19. Overall study: Nucleic acid was either cDNA or gDNA, and it came from T cells, B-cell-depleted T cells, or PBMCs.

Original data processing: Reference gene primer amplification gave nucleated cell count estimates. Profiling relied on immunoSEQ multiplex PCR, and the TCRdb table lists in-frame clones only, not all of them. D and trimming come from the DNA, and the V and J calls and clone size come from that table. Among about 130,000 clones listed, around 80% were seen once. CDR1 SGHTA and CDR2 FQGNSA come from the germline V gene. The CDR3 covers 13 residues. V shed 5 bases and J shed 4 bases, with 9 bases lying between them. The sample comprised peripheral blood. The chain recombines TRBV7-2 with TRBJ2-1; D is perhaps TRBD2 (5 bases). The clonotype was recovered from a woman in her forties or fifties with acute or convalescent COVID-19. The CDR3 nucleotides read TGTGCCAGCAGCGACGGACTTTACAATGAGCAGTTCTTC. Its protein is CASSDGLYNEQFF. Together with reference TRBV7-2 and TRBJ2-1, the CDR3 gives the full variable domain: GAGVSQSPSNKVTEKGKDVELRCDPISGHTALYWYRQSLGQGLEFLIYFQGNSAPDKSGLPSDRFSAERTGGSVSTLTIQRTQQEDSAVYLCASSDGLYNEQFFGPGTRLTVL.